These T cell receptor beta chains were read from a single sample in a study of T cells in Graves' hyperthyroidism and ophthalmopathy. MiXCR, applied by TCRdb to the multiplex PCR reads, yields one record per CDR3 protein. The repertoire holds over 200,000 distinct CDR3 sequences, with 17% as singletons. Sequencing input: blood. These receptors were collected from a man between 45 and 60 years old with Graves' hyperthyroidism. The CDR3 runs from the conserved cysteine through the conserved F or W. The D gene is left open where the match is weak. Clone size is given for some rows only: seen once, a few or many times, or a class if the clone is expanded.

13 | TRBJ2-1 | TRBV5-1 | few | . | TGCGCCAGCAGCTCGGACGGCTACAATGAGCAGTTCTTC | CASSSDGYNEQFF
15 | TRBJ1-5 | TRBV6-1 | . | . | TGTGCCACCCAGATCCGGGCCGTTAGCAATCAGCCCCAGCATTTT | CATQIRAVSNQPQHF
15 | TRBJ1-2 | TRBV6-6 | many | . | TGTGCCAGCAGTTACTCGTCGGTAGACCTCAGTGGCTACACCTTC | CASSYSSVDLSGYTF
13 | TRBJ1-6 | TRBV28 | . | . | TGTGCCAGCAGCAAATCAGGGAATTCACCCCTCCACTTT | CASSKSGNSPLHF
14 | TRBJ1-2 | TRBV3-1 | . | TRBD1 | TGTGCCAGCAGGCATACAGGGGCGGACTATGGCTACACCTTC | CASRHTGADYGYTF
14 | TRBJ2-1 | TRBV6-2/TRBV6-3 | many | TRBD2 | TGTGCCAGCAGTTTGTGGGAGGGAGGACATGAGCAGTTCTTC | CASSLWEGGHEQFF
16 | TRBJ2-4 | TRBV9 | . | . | TGTGCCAGCAGCGTAGGACTGGGGGACGCCAAAAACATTCAGTACTTC | CASSVGLGDAKNIQYF
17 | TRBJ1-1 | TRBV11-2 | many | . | TGTGCCAGCAGCTTAGCCCCGTTTGAAATCCTGAACACTGAAGCTTTCTTT | CASSLAPFEILNTEAFF
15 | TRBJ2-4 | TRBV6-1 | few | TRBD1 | TGTGCCAGCGAACCGACAGGGTTAGCCAAAAACATTCAGTACTTC | CASEPTGLAKNIQYF
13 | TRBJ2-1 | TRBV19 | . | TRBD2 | TGTGCCAGTAGGGCGGGAGGGCTCGATGAGCAGTTCTTC | CASRAGGLDEQFF
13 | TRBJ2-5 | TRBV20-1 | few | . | TGCAGTGCTGTGGACAGCCTCCAAGAGACCCAGTACTTC | CSAVDSLQETQYF
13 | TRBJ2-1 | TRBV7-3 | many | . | TGTGCCAGCAGCTTAATCGCAGGGAGTGAGCAGTTCTTC | CASSLIAGSEQFF
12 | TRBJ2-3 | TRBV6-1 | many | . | TGTGCCAGCACGACAGGCACAGATACGCAGTATTTT | CASTTGTDTQYF
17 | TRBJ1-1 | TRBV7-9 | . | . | TGTGCCAGCAGCGATCCCCCAACGGCACCATTGAACACTGAAGCTTTCTTT | CASSDPPTAPLNTEAFF
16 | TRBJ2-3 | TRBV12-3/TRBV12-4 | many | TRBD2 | TGTGCCAGCAGTTTATATGGGACTATAAGCACAGATACGCAGTATTTT | CASSLYGTISTDTQYF
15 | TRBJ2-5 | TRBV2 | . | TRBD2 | TGTGCCAGCAGTGGGACCGGGGGGATCCAAGAGACCCAGTACTTC | CASSGTGGIQETQYF
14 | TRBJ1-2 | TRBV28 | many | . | TGTGCCAGCAGTTTATCGGGCGGAATCTATGGCTACACCTTC | CASSLSGGIYGYTF
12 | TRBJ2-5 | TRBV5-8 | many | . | TGTGCCAGCAGCTCCGTCCAAGAGACCCAGTACTTC | CASSSVQETQYF
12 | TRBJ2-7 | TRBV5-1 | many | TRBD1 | TGCGCCAGCAGCCTTGGACAGGGGGAGCAGTACTTC | CASSLGQGEQYF
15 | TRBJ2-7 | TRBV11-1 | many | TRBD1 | TGTGCCAGCAGCAGGGGACAGCCCCTTCGACACGAGCAGTACTTC | CASSRGQPLRHEQYF
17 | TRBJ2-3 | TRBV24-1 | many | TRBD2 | TGTGCCACCAGTGATACTCTAGCGGGAGTCGGCACAGATACGCAGTATTTT | CATSDTLAGVGTDTQYF
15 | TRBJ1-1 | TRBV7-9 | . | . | TGTGCCAGCAGCCCGACAGCGACTTTGACCACTGAAGCTTTCTTT | CASSPTATLTTEAFF
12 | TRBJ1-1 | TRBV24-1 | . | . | TGTGCCACCAGTGGGACAGCCACTGAAGCTTTCTTT | CATSGTATEAFF
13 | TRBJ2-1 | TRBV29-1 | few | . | TGCAGCGCAAGCGTTAGATCCTACAATGAGCAGTTCTTC | CSASVRSYNEQFF
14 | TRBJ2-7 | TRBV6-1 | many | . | TGTGCCAGCAGTTATTGGGGACTCCGGGGCGAGCAGTACTTC | CASSYWGLRGEQYF
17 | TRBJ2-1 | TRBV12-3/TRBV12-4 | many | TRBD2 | TGTGCCAGCAGTTTCGGGACCCTAGCGGGAGTGAAAAATGAGCAGTTCTTC | CASSFGTLAGVKNEQFF
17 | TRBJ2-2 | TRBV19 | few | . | TGTGCCAGTAGTATTAGTGCGGCGGCTGCGAACACCGGGGAGCTGTTTTTT | CASSISAAAANTGELFF
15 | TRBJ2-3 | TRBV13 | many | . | TGTGCCAGCAGCTTAGTGGGGTACAGCACAGATACGCAGTATTTT | CASSLVGYSTDTQYF
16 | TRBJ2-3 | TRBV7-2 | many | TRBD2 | TGTGCCAGCAGCCCCCGACTAGCGGGAGCGACAGATACGCAGTATTTT | CASSPRLAGATDTQYF
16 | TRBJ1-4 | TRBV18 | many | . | TGTGCCAGCTCACCCGGACAGCCCGCAACTAATGAAAAACTGTTTTTT | CASSPGQPATNEKLFF
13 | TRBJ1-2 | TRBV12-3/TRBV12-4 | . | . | TGTGCCAGCAGTCGAACGCGGGCCTATGGCTACACCTTC | CASSRTRAYGYTF
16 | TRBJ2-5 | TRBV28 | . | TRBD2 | TGTGCCAGCAGAACGTATCTAGCGGGAGAAGGGGAGACCCAGTACTTC | CASRTYLAGEGETQYF
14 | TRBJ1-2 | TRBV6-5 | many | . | TGTGCCAGCAGTTACTCGCCGAGGACCTATGGCTACACCTTC | CASSYSPRTYGYTF
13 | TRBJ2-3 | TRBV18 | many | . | TGTGCCAGCTCACCAAGGACATCCGATACGCAGTATTTT | CASSPRTSDTQYF
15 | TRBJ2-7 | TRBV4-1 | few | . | TGCGCCAGCAGCCACAGTGTAATGGGGTTCTACGAGCAGTACTTC | CASSHSVMGFYEQYF
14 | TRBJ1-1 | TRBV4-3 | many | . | TGCGCCAGCAGCCAAGATCTCGAAGGCACTGAAGCTTTCTTT | CASSQDLEGTEAFF
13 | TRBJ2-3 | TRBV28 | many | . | TGTGCCAGCCGTAGCGACACGCTTAATACGCAGTATTTT | CASRSDTLNTQYF
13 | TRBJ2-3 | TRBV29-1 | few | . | TGCAGCGTTGAGGGGGCGCAGACAGATACGCAGTATTTT | CSVEGAQTDTQYF
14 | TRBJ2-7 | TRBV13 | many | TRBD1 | TGTGCCAGCAGCGCTCGGACAGGGGGCTACGAGCAGTACTTC | CASSARTGGYEQYF
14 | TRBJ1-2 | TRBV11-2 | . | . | TGTGCCAGCAGCTCAACACGGCACCGTAATGGCTACACCTTC | CASSSTRHRNGYTF